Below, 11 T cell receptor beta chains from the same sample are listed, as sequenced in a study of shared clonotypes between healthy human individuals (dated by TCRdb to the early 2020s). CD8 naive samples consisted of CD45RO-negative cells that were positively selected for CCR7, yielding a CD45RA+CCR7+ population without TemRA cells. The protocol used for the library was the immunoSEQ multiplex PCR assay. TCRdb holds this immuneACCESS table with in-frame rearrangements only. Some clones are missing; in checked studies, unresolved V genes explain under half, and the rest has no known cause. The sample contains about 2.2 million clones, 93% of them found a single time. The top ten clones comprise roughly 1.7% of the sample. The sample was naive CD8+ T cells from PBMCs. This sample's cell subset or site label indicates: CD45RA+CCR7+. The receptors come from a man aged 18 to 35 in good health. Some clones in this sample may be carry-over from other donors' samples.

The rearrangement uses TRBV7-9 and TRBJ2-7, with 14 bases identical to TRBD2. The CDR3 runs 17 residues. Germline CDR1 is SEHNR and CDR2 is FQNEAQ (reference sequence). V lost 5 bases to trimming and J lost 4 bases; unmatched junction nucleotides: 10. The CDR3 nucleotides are TGTGCCAGCAGCCAGACTAGCGGGAGGGCCCTGTTATACGAGCAGTACTTC. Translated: CASSQTSGRALLYEQYF.

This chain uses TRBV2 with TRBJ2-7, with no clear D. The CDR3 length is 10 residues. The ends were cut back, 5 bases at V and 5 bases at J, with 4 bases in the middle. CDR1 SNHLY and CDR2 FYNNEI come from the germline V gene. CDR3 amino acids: CASSRDEQYF. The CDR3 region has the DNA TGTGCCAGCAGTAGAGACGAGCAGTACTTC.

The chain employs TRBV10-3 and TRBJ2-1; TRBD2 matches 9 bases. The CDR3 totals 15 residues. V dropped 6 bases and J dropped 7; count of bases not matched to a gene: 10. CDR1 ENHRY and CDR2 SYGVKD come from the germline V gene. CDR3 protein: CAIRPNSGGSNEQFF. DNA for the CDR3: TGTGCCATCAGGCCAAATAGCGGGGGCTCTAATGAGCAGTTCTTC.

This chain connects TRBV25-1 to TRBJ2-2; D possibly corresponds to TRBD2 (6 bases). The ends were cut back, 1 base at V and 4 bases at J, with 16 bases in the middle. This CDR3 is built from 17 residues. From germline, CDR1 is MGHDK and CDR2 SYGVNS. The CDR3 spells CASSEFGSDSATGELFF. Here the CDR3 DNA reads TGTGCCAGCAGTGAATTCGGGAGTGACAGTGCCACCGGGGAGCTGTTTTTT.

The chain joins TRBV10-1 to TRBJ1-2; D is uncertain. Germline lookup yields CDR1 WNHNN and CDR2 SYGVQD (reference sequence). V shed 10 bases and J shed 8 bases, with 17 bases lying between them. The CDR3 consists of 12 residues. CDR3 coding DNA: TGCGCCAAAAAAAGGGCAGAAGGGGGCTACACCTTC. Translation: CAKKRAEGGYTF.

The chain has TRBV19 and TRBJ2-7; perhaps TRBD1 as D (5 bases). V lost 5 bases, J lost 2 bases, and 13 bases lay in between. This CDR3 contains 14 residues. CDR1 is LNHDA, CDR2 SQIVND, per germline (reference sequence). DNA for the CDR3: TGTGCCAGTAGTCCCAGGGCCAAAACCTACGAGCAGTACTTC. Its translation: CASSPRAKTYEQYF.

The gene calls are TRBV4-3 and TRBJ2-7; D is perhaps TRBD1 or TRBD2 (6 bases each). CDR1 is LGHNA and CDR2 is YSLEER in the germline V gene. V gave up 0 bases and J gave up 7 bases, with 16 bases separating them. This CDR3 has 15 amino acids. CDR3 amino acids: CASSQDFPGAREQYF. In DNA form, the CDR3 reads TGCGCCAGCAGCCAAGATTTCCCGGGGGCGCGGGAGCAGTACTTC.

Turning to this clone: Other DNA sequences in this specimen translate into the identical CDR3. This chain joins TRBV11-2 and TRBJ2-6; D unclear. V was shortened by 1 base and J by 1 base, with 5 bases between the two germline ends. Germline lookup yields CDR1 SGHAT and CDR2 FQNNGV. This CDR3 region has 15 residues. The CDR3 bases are TGTGCCAGCAGCTTAGGGGGATCTGGGGCCAACGTCCTGACTTTC. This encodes CASSLGGSGANVLTF. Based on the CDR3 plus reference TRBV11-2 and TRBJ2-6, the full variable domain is EAGVAQSPRYKIIEKRQSVAFWCNPISGHATLYWYQQILGQGPKLLIQFQNNGVVDDSQLPKDRFSAERLKGVDSTLKIQPAKLEDSAVYLCASSLGGSGANVLTFGAGSRLTVL.

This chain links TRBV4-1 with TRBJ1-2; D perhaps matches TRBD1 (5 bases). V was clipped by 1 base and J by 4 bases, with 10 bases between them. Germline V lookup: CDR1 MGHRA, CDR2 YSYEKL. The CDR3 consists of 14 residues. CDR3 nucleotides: TGCGCCAGCAGCCAAGTGGGAGGGGCCTATGGCTACACCTTC. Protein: CASSQVGGAYGYTF.

The CDR3 DNA reads TGTGCCAGCAGCTTTGGTCCTAGCGGGAAATTTAACACAGATACGCAGTATTTT. As protein: CASSFGPSGKFNTDTQYF. V is TRBV7-3 and J is TRBJ2-3; 9 bases map to TRBD2. Germline V gene sequence: CDR1 SGHTA, CDR2 FQGTGA. This CDR3 has 18 residues. V dropped 3 bases and J dropped 2; count of bases not matched to a gene: 12.

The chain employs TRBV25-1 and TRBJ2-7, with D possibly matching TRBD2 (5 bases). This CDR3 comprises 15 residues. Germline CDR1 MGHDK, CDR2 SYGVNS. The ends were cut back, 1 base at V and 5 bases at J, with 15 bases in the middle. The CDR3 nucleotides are TGTGCCAGCAGTGAATGGGGTGGGAGAAGACACGAGCAGTACTTC. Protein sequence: CASSEWGGRRHEQYF.